The 13 T cell receptor beta chains below come from one sample, sequenced in a study of cytomegalovirus exposure and HLA in healthy donors. Data came from immunoSEQ multiplex PCR; TCRdb stores just in-frame clones and leaves some out. The data contain around 250,000 clones, 85% to 90% of them singletons. Material: PBMCs. The receptors here all came from a woman under 30 in good health and CMV-seronegative.

V usage is TRBV28 and J usage is TRBJ1-5; 7 bases are shared with TRBD1. V was clipped by 6 bases and J by 2 bases; unmatched bases: 7. This CDR3 contains 15 residues. From germline, CDR1 is MDHEN and CDR2 SYDVKM. CDR3 sequence: CASSLQGWGNQPQHF. In nucleotides, the CDR3 is TGTGCCAGCAGCCTACAGGGGTGGGGCAATCAGCCCCAGCATTTT.

The gene calls are TRBV19 and TRBJ1-6; 8 nucleotides agree with TRBD1. Germline values: CDR1 LNHDA, CDR2 SQIVND (reference sequence). There are 20 residues in the CDR3. The V and J ends lost 5 bases and 5 bases, in that order; junction bases with no gene match: 20. The CDR3 loop reads CASSLSVGQGNLRNNSPLHF. Here the CDR3 DNA reads TGTGCCAGTAGTCTCTCCGTTGGACAGGGTAACCTAAGGAATAATTCACCCCTCCACTTT.

This clone showed up just a few times. This CDR3 is CASMDSPRYGYTF. CDR3 bases: TGTGCCAGCATGGACAGCCCTCGCTATGGCTACACCTTC. The chain employs TRBV2 and TRBJ1-2; a weak D match, TRBD1 (6 bases). The CDR3 sequence is 13 residues long. V lost 7 bases and J 4 bases, leaving 13 bases between the germline ends. Germline loops: CDR1 SNHLY, CDR2 FYNNEI.

V usage is TRBV5-4 and J usage is TRBJ2-7, with 9 nucleotides matching TRBD1. Germline V gives CDR1 SGHNT, CDR2 YYREEE (reference sequence). The CDR3 has 16 amino acids. Trimming at V came to 2 bases and at J to 3 bases, leaving 9 bases not matched to a gene. DNA of the CDR3: TGTGCCAGCAGCTTCCTTGGACAGGGGAGAGTCTACGAGCAGTACTTC. The encoded protein is CASSFLGQGRVYEQYF.

The rearrangement links TRBV6-1 to TRBJ1-5; D may be TRBD1 (5 bases). CDR1 MNHNS and CDR2 SASEGT come from the germline V gene. Trimming removed 5 bases at V and 6 bases at J, with 17 bases between. This CDR3 contains 15 residues. CDR3 in amino acids: CASSSRGVERQPQHF. CDR3 bases: TGTGCCAGCAGTAGTCGGGGGGTGGAGCGTCAGCCCCAGCATTTT.

CDR3: CASSPREGSGELFF. CDR3 nucleotide sequence: TGTGCCAGCAGCCCTCGGGAGGGATCCGGGGAGCTGTTTTTT. The V call is TRBV27, the J call TRBJ2-2, with 8 nucleotides matching TRBD2. The CDR3 sequence is 14 residues long. J gave up 6 bases and V 6 bases, and 6 bases lay outside the gene matches. Germline V CDR1 and CDR2: MNHEY, SMNVEV (reference sequence).

The CDR3 spells CASSSSTGGVYGYTF. The CDR3 DNA follows: TGTGCCAGCAGTTCCTCGACAGGGGGTGTTTATGGCTACACCTTC. V is TRBV28 and J is TRBJ1-2, with 9 bases fitting TRBD1. The CDR3 is 15 amino acids. The junction had 8 bases not matched to a gene; V was cut back by 4 bases and J by 5 bases. CDR1 is MDHEN and CDR2 is SYDVKM in the germline V gene.

CDR3 residues: CASSLMGGGSSTQYF. CDR3 nucleotide sequence: TGTGCCAGCAGCCTGATGGGCGGGGGCTCGAGTACGCAGTATTTT. The J gene is TRBJ2-3, the V gene TRBV7-2, with D maybe TRBD2 (7 bases). The germline gives CDR1 SGHTA, CDR2 FQGNSA. This CDR3 is built from 15 residues. V lost 5 bases, J lost 8 bases, and 20 bases lay in between.

This clone was detected only once. The CDR3 sequence: CASSSREPSSGNTIYF. The DNA of the CDR3 is TGTGCCAGCAGCTCCCGGGAACCCAGCTCTGGAAACACCATATATTTT. This rearrangement joins TRBV9 to TRBJ1-3, with D unclear. V lost 4 bases to trimming and J lost 0 bases, with 14 bases between them. CDR1 and CDR2 (germline): SGDLS, YYNGEE. The CDR3 is 16 amino acids.

V and J are TRBV9 and TRBJ2-7; tentatively, D is TRBD1 (5 bases). The V and J ends lost 4 bases and 6 bases respectively, with 20 bases between them. The germline CDR1 and CDR2 sequences are SGDLS and YYNGEE. The CDR3 contains 15 residues. The CDR3 loop is CASSPRPTQGGEQYF. Here the CDR3 DNA reads TGTGCCAGCAGCCCCCGTCCCACCCAGGGTGGCGAGCAGTACTTC.

This chain's CDR3 is CASSLVGGFADTQYF. CDR3 nucleotide sequence: TGTGCCAGCAGCTTAGTAGGGGGCTTCGCAGATACGCAGTATTTT. The V call is TRBV7-8, the J call TRBJ2-3; the match to TRBD1 covers 7 bases. From germline, CDR1 is SGHVS and CDR2 FQNEAQ. The V and J ends lost 1 base and 4 bases, in that order; junction bases with no gene match: 5. The CDR3 is 15 amino acids.

This chain links TRBV19 with TRBJ2-7, with unresolved D. Trimming shortened V by 6 bases and J by 5 bases, and 11 bases separated the two germline ends. Germline CDR1 reads LNHDA; CDR2 reads SQIVND (reference sequence). The CDR3 has 12 residues. Here the CDR3 DNA reads TGTGCCAGTAGCGGGTATTCCGACGAGCAGTACTTC. Translation: CASSGYSDEQYF.

The chain links TRBV11-2 to TRBJ1-4; D is undetermined. Trimming pared 2 bases from V and 0 bases from J, leaving 4 bases between. The CDR3 consists of 14 residues. Per the germline V gene, CDR1 is SGHAT and CDR2 is FQNNGV. The CDR3 here is CASSLRATNEKLFF. The CDR3 DNA is TGTGCCAGCAGCTTACGGGCAACTAATGAAAAACTGTTTTTT. Full variable domain (missing parts from reference TRBV11-2 and TRBJ1-4): EAGVAQSPRYKIIEKRQSVAFWCNPISGHATLYWYQQILGQGPKLLIQFQNNGVVDDSQLPKDRFSAERLKGVDSTLKIQPAKLEDSAVYLCASSLRATNEKLFFGSGTQLSVL.